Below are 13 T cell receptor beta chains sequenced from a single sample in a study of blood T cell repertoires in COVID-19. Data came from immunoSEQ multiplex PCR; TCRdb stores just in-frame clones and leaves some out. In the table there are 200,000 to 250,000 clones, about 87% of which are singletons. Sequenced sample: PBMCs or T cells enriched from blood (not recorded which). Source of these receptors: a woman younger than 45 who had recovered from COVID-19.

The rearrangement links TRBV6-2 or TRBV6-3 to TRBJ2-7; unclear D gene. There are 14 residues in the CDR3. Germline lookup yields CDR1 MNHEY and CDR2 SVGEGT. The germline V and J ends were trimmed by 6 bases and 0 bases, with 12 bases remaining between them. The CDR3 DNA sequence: TGTGCCAGCAGCTGGAGCGAGAGCTCCTACGAGCAGTACTTC. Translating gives CASSWSESSYEQYF.

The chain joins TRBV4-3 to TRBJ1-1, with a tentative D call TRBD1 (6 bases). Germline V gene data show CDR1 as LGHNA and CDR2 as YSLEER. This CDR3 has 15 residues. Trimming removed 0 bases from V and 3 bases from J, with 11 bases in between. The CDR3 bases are TGCGCCAGCAGCCAAGAAGGGGGGGCTTACACTGAAGCTTTCTTT. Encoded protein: CASSQEGGAYTEAFF.

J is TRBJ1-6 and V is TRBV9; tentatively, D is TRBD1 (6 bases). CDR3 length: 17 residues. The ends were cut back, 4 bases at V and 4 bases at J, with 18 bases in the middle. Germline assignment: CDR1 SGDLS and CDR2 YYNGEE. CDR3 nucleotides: TGTGCCAGCAGCCCTCCCGGGACACCGGAATATAATTCACCCCTCCACTTT. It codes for CASSPPGTPEYNSPLHF.

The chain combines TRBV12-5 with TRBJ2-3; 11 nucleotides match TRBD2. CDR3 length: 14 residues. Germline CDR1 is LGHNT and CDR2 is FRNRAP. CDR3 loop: CAMWELAGDDTQYF. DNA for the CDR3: TGTGCCATGTGGGAACTAGCGGGGGACGATACGCAGTATTTT.

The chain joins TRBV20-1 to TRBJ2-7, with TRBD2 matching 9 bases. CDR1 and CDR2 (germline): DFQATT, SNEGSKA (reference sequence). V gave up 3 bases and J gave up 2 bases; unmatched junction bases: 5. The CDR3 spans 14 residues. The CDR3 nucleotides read TGCAGTGCTAGTAAGCGGGGGGACCCCTACGAGCAGTACTTC. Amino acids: CSASKRGDPYEQYF.

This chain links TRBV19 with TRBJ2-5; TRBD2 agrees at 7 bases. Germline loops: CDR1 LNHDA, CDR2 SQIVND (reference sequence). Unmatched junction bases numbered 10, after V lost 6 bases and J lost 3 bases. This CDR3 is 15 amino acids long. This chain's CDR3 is CASSYYLAEEETQYF. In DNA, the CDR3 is TGTGCCAGTAGCTATTACCTAGCGGAGGAAGAGACCCAGTACTTC.

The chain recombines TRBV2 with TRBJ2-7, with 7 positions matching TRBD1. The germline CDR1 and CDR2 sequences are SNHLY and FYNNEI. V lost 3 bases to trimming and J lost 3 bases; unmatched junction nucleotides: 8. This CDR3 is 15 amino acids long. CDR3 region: CASSDPRQGIYEQYF. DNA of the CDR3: TGTGCCAGCAGTGATCCGAGACAGGGTATCTACGAGCAGTACTTC.

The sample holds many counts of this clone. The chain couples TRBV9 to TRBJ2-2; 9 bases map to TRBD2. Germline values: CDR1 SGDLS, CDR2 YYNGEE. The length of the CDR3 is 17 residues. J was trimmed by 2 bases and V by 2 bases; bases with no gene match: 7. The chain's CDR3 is CASSVPLAGANTGELFF. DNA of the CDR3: TGTGCCAGCAGCGTCCCCTTAGCGGGGGCCAACACCGGGGAGCTGTTTTTT.

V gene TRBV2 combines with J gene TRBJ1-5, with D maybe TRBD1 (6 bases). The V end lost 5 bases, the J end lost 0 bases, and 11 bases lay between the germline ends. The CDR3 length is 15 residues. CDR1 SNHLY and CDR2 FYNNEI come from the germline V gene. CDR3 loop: CASSKDSPSNQPQHF. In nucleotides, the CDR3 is TGTGCCAGCAGTAAGGACAGCCCTAGCAATCAGCCCCAGCATTTT.

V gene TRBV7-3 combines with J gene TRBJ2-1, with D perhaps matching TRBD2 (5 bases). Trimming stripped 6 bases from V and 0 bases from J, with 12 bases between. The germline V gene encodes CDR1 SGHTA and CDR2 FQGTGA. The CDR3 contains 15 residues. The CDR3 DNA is TGTGCCAGCAGTCCGTCCGGGAACTCCTACAATGAGCAGTTCTTC. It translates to CASSPSGNSYNEQFF.

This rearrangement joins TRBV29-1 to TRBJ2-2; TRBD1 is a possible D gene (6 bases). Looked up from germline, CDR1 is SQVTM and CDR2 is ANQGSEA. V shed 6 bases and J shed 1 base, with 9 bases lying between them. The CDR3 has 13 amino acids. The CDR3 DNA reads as TGCAGCGTCAGCAGGGGGAACACCGGGGAGCTGTTTTTT. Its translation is CSVSRGNTGELFF.

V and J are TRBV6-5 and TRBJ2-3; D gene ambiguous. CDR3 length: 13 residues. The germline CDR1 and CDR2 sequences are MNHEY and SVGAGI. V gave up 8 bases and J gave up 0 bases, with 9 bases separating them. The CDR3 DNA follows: TGTGCCAGCCGTACTTCTAGCACAGATACGCAGTATTTT. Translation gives CASRTSSTDTQYF.

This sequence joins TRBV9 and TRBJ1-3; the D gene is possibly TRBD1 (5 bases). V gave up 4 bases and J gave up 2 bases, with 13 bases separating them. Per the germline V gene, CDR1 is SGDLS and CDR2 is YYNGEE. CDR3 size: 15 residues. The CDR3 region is CASSPTGTTGNTIYF. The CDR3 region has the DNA TGTGCCAGCAGCCCCACAGGCACCACTGGAAACACCATATATTTT.